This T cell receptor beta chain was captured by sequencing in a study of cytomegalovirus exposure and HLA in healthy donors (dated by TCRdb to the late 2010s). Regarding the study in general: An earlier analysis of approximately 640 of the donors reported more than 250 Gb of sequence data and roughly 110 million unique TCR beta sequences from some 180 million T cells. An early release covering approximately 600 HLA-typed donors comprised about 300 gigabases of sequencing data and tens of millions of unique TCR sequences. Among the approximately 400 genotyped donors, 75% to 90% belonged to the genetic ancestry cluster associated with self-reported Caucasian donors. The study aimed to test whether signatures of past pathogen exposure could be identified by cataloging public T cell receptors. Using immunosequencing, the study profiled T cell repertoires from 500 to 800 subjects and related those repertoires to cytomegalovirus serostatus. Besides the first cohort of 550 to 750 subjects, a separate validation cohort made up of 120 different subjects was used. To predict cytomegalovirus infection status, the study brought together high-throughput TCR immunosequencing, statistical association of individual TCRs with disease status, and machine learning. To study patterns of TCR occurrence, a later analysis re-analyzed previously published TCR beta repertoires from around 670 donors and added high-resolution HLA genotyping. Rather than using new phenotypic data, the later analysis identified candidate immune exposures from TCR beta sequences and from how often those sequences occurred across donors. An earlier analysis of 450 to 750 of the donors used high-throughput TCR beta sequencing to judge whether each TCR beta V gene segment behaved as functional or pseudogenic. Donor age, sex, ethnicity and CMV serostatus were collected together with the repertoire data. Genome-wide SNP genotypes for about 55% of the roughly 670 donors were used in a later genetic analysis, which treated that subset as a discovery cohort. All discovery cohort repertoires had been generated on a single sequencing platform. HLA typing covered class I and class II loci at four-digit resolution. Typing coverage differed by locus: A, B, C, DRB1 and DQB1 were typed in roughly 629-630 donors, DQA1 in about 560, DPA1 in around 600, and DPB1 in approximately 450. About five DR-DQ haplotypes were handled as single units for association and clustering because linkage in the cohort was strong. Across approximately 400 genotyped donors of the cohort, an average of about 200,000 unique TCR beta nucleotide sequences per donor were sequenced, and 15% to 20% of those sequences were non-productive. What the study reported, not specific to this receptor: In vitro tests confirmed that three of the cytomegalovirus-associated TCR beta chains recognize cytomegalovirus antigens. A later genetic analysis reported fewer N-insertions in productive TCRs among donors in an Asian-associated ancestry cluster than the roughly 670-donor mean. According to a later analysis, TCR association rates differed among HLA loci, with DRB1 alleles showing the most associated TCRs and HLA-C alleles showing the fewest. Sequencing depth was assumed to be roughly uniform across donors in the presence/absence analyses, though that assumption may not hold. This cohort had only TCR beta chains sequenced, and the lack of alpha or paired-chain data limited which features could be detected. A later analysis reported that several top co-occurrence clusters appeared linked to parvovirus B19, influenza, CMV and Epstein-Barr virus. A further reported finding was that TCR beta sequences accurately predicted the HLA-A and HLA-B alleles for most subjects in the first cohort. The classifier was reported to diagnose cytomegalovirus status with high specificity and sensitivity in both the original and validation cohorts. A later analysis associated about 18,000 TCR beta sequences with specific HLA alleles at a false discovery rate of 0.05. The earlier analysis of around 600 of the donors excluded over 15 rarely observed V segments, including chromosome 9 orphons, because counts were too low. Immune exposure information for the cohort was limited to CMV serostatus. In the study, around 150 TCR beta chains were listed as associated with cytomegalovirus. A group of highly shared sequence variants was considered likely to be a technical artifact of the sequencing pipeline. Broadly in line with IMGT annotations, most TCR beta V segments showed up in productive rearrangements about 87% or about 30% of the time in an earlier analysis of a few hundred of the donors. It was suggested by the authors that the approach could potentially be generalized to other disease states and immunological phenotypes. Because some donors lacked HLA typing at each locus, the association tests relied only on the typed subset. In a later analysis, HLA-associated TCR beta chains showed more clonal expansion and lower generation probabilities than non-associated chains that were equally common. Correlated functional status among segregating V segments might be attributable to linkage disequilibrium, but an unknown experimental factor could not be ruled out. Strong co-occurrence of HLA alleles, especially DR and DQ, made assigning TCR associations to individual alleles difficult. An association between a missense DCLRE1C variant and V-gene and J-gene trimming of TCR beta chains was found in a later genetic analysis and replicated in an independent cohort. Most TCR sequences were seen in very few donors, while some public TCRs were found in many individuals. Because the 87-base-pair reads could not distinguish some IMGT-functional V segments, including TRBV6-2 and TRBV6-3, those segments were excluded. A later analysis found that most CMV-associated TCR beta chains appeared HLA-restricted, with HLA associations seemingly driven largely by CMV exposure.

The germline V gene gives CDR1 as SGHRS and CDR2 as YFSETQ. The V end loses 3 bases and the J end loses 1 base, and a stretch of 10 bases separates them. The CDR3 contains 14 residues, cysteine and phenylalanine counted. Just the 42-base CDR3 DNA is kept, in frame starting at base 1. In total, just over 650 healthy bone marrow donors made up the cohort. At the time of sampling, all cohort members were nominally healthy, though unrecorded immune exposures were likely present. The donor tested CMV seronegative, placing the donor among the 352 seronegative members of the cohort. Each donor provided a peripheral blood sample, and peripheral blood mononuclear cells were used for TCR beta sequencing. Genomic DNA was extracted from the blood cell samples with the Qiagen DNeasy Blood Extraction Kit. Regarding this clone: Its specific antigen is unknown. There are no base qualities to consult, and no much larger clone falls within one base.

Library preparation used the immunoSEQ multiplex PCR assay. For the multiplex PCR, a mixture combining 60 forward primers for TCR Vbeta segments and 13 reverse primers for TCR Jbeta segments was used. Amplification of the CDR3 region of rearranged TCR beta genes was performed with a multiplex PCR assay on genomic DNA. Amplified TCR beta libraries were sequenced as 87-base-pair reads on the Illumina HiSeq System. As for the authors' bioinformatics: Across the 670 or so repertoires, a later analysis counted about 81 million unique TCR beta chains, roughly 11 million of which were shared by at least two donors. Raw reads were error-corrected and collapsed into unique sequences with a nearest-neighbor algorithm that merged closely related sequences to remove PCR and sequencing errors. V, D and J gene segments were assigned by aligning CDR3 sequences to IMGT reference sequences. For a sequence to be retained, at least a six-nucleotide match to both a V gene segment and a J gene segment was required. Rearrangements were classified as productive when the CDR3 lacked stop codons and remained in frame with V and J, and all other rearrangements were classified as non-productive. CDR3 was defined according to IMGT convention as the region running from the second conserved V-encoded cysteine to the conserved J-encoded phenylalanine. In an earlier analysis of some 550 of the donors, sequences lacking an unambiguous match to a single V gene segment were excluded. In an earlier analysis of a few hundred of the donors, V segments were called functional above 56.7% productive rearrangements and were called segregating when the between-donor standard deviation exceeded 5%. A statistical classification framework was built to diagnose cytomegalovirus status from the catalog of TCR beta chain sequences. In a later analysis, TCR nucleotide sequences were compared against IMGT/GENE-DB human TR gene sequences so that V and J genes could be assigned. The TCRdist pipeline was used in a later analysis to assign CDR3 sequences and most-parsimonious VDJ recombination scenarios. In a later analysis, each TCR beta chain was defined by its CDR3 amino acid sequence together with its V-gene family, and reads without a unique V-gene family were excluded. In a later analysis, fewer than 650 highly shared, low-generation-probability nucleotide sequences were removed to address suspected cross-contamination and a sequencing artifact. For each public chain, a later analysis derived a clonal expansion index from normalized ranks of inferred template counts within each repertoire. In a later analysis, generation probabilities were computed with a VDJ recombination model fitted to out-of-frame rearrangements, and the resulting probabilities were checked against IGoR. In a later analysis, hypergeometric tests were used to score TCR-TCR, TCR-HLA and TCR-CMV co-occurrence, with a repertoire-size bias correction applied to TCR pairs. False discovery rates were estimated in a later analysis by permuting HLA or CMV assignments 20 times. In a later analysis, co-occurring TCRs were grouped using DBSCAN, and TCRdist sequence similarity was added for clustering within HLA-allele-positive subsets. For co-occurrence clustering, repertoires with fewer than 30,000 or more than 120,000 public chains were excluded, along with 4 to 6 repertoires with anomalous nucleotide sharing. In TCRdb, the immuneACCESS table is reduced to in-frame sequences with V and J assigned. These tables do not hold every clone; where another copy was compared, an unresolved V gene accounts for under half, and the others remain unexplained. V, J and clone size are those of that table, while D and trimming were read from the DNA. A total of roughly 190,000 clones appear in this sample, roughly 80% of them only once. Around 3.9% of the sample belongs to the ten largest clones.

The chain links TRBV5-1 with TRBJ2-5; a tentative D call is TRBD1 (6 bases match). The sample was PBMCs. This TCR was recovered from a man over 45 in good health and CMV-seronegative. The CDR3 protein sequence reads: CASSSRTVQETQYF. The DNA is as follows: TGCGCCAGCAGCTCGAGGACAGTCCAAGAGACCCAGTACTTC.